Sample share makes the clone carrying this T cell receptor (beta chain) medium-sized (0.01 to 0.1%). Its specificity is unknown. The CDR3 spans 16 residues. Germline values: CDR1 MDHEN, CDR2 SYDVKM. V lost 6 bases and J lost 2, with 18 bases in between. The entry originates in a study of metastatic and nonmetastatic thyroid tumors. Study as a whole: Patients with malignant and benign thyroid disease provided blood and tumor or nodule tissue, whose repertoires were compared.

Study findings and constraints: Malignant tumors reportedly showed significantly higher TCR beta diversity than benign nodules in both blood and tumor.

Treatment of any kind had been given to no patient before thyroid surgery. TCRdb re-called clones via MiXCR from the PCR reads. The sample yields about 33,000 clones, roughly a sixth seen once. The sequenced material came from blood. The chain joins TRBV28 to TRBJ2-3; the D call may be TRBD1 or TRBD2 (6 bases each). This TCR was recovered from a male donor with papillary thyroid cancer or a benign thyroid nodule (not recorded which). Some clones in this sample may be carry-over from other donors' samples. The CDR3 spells CASRTRTGALTDTQYF. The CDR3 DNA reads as TGTGCCAGCAGGACTCGAACGGGGGCCCTCACAGATACGCAGTATTTT.